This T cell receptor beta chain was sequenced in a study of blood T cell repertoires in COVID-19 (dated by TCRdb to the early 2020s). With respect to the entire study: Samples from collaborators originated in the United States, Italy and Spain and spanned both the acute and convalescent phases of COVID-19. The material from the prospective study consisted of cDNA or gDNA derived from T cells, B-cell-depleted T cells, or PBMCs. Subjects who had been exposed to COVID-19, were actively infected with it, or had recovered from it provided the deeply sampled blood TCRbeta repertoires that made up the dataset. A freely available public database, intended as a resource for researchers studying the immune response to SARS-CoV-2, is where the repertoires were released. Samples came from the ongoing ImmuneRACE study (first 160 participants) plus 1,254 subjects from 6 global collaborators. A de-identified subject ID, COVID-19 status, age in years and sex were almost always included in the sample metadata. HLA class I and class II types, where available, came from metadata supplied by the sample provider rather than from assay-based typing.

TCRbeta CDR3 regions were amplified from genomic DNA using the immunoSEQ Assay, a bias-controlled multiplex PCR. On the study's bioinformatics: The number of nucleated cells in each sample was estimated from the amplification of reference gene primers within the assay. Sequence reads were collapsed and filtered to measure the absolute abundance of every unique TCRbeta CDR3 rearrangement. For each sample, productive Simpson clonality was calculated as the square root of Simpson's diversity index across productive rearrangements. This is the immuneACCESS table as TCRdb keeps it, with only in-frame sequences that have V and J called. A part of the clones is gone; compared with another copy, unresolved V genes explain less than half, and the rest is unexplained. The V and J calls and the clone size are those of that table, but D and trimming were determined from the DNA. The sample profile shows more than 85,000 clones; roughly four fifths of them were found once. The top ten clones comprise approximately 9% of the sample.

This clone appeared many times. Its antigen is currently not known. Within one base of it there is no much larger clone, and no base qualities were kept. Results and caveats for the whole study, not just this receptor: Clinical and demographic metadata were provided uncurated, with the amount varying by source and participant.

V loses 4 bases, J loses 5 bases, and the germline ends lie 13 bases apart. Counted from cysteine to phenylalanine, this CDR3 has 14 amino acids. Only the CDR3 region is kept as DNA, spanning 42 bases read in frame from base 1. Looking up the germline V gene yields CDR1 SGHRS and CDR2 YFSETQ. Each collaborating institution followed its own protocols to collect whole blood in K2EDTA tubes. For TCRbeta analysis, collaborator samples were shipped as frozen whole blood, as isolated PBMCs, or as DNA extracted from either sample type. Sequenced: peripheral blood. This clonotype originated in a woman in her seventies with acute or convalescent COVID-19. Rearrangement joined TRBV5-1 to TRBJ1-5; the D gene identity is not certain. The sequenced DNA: TGCGCCAGCAGCCTCGGTTCTCGGGATCAGCCCCAGCATTTT. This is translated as CASSLGSRDQPQHF. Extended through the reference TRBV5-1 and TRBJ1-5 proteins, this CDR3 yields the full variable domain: KAGVTQTPRYLIKTRGQQVTLSCSPISGHRSVSWYQQTPGQGLQFLFEYFSETQRNKGNFPGRFSGRQFSNSRSEMNVSTLELGDSALYLCASSLGSRDQPQHFGDGTRLSIL.